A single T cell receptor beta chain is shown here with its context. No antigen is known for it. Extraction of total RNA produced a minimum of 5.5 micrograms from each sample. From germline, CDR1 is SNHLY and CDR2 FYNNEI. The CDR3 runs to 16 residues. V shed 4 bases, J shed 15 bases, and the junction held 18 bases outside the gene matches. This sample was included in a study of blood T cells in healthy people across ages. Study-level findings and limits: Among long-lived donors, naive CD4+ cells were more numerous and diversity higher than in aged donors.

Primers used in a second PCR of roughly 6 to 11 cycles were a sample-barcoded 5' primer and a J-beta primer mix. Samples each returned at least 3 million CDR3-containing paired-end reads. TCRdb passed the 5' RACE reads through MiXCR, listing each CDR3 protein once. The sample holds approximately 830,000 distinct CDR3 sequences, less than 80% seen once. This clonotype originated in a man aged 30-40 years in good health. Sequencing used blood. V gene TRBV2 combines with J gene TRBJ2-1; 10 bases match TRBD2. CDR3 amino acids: CASSAGAGGLPQAGFF. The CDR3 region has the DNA TGTGCCAGCAGTGCGGGAGCGGGGGGGCTACCCCAAGCCGGGTTCTTC.